The 2 T cell receptor beta chains given below trace back to one sample, sequenced in a study of T cell responses to AZD1222 COVID-19 vaccine. The table came from immunoSEQ multiplex PCR; TCRdb's copy has only in-frame clones and leaves some out. The sample lists some 89,000 clones; around 89% were seen once. The sample was peripheral blood, taken on day 0 of MenACWY control vaccination. The origin of the receptors is an adult in good health.

The chain uses TRBV4-3 and TRBJ2-7; 9 bases match TRBD1. Germline V gene sequence: CDR1 LGHNA, CDR2 YSLEER. V lost 4 bases and J lost 6; bases outside the gene matches: 4. The CDR3 totals 13 residues. The CDR3 nucleotides are TGCGCCAGCAGCCCAACAGGGGGCGGCGAGCAGTACTTC. Protein sequence: CASSPTGGGEQYF.

The rearrangement uses TRBV6-6 and TRBJ2-7; TRBD1 is a possible D gene (6 bases). In germline, CDR1 is MNHNY, CDR2 SVGAGI (reference sequence). The V and J ends lost 5 bases and 2 bases respectively, with 16 bases between them. The CDR3 totals 15 residues. Written as DNA, the CDR3 is TGTGCCAGCAGTGACGGACAGATCGGCCCCTACGAGCAGTACTTC. It translates to CASSDGQIGPYEQYF.